Listed below are T cell receptor beta chains from one sample, sequenced in a study of regulatory T cells in long-lasting Graves disease. TCRdb passed the multiplex PCR reads through MiXCR, listing each CDR3 protein once. The table has under 500,000 distinct CDR3 sequences, about a sixth seen once. These data were also reused for a study on T cells in Graves' hyperthyroidism and ophthalmopathy.

The material sequenced was peripheral blood mononuclear cells (PBMCs), taken at new diagnosis, from a patient treated with antithyroid drugs. These receptors all stem from a woman in her 30s with Graves disease. CDR3s include the opening cysteine and the closing phenylalanine or tryptophan. The D gene is left open where the match is weak. Part of the rows lack a size; the others show once, few, many or a class for expanded clones.

clone_size	v_call	cdr3_length	d_call	j_call	cdr3_aa	cdr3_nt
NA	TRBV9	15	TRBD1	TRBJ1-6	CASSGGYRGESPLHF	TGTGCCAGCAGCGGGGGGTACAGGGGCGAATCACCCCTCCACTTT
NA	TRBV3-1	12	NA	TRBJ1-1	CASSPRGGEASF	TGTGCCAGCAGCCCCCGGGGAGGTGAAGCTTCCTTT
NA	TRBV12-3/TRBV12-4	15	TRBD2	TRBJ2-4	CASSSSGRAKNIQYF	TGTGCCAGCAGTTCCAGCGGGAGGGCCAAAAACATTCAGTACTTC
NA	TRBV6-2/TRBV6-3	15	TRBD1	TRBJ2-7	CASSYPGTAFYEQYF	TGTGCCAGCAGTTACCCCGGGACAGCTTTCTACGAGCAGTACTTC
few	TRBV5-6	14	TRBD1	TRBJ2-1	CASSNRGAYNEQFF	TGTGCCAGCAGCAACAGGGGGGCCTACAATGAGCAGTTCTTC
few	TRBV4-2	16	TRBD1	TRBJ1-3	CASSPEGTGSGNTIYF	TGTGCCAGCAGCCCCGAAGGGACAGGGTCTGGAAACACCATATATTTT
NA	TRBV28	14	NA	TRBJ2-1	CASSTPGVAGVQFF	TGTGCCAGCAGTACGCCAGGGGTGGCGGGTGTGCAGTTCTTC
NA	TRBV5-1	17	TRBD2	TRBJ2-3	CASSHGSSGSNTDTQYF	TGCGCCAGCAGCCACGGGTCTAGCGGGAGTAACACAGATACGCAGTATTTT
many	TRBV3-1	15	NA	TRBJ2-7	CASSPAGSSSYEQYF	TGTGCCAGCAGCCCCGCCGGGAGTAGTTCCTACGAGCAGTACTTC
many	TRBV11-2	14	NA	TRBJ1-1	CASLGRSDGGKAFF	TGTGCCAGCCTCGGACGGAGTGACGGGGGAAAAGCTTTCTTT
NA	TRBV25-1	13	NA	TRBJ2-2	CASLGEYTGELFF	TGTGCCAGCCTGGGGGAGTACACCGGGGAGCTGTTTTTT